This record concerns one T cell receptor beta chain sequence. Its antigen has not been determined. No much larger clone exists at a distance of one base, and base qualities are not known. This sample was taken from a study of cytomegalovirus exposure and HLA in healthy donors (dated by TCRdb to between 2016 and 2019). Regarding the complete study: According to an earlier analysis of a few hundred of the donors, about 179 million T cells yielded some 120 million unique TCR beta sequences and more than 250 Gb of sequence data. An early release covering over 500 HLA-typed donors comprised approximately 290 gigabases of sequencing data and 65 million to 100 million unique TCR sequences. Among the roughly 370 genotyped donors, approximately 81% belonged to the genetic ancestry cluster associated with self-reported Caucasian donors. The study was designed to test whether signatures of past pathogen exposure could be identified by cataloging public T cell receptors. The T cell repertoires of 670 or so subjects were profiled by immunosequencing and related to cytomegalovirus serostatus. Along with the roughly 700-subject first cohort, a separate validation cohort of over 90 different subjects was used. To predict cytomegalovirus infection status, the study combined high-throughput TCR immunosequencing, statistical association of individual TCRs with disease status, and machine learning. In a later analysis, previously published TCR beta repertoires from several hundred donors were re-analyzed and high-resolution HLA genotyping was added so that TCR occurrence patterns could be studied. In the later analysis, no new phenotypic data were used to find candidate immune exposures; instead, reliance was placed on TCR beta sequences and their occurrence across donors. An earlier analysis of several hundred of the donors applied high-throughput TCR beta sequencing to assess whether each TCR beta V gene segment acted as functional or pseudogenic. Alongside the repertoire data, information on donor age, sex, ethnicity and CMV serostatus was compiled. A later genetic analysis used genome-wide SNP genotypes for about 60% of the roughly 700 donors, treating that subset as a discovery cohort. All discovery cohort repertoires had been generated using a single sequencing platform. Class I and class II HLA loci were covered by the typing at four-digit resolution. Typing coverage differed by locus: A, B, C, DRB1 and DQB1 were typed in roughly 629-640 donors, DQA1 in 522, DPA1 in roughly 590, and DPB1 in 400 to 490. Four to six DR-DQ haplotypes were handled as single units for association and clustering, since linkage in the cohort was strong. Across about 370 genotyped donors of the cohort, an average of about 250,000 unique TCR beta nucleotide sequences per donor were sequenced, and roughly 18% of those sequences were non-productive.

The cohort consisted of fewer than 700 healthy bone marrow donors. Cohort members were all nominally healthy when sampled, although unrecorded immune exposures were likely present. The donor was CMV seropositive and belonged to the group of 250 to 300 seropositive cohort members. A peripheral blood sample was provided by each donor, and peripheral blood mononuclear cells were used for TCR beta sequencing. The Qiagen DNeasy Blood Extraction Kit was used to extract genomic DNA from the blood cell samples. The investigation overall reported the following: When HLA alleles, especially DR and DQ, strongly co-occurred, attributing TCR associations to individual alleles was difficult. In an earlier analysis of about 550 of the donors, most TCR beta V segments were observed in productive rearrangements about 87% or about 30% of the time, broadly matching IMGT annotations. HLA typing was unavailable for some donors at each locus, so association tests used only the typed subset. According to the authors, the approach could potentially be generalized to other disease states and immunological phenotypes. An association between a missense DCLRE1C variant and V-gene and J-gene trimming of TCR beta chains was found in a later genetic analysis and replicated in an independent cohort. According to a later analysis, TCR association rates differed among HLA loci, with DRB1 alleles showing the most associated TCRs and HLA-C alleles showing the fewest. The sequencing pipeline was judged likely to have produced a cluster of highly shared sequence variants as a technical artifact. A further reported finding was that TCR beta sequences accurately predicted the HLA-A and HLA-B alleles for most subjects in the first cohort. In vitro tests confirmed that a few of the cytomegalovirus-associated TCR beta chains recognize cytomegalovirus antigens. According to a later analysis, most CMV-associated TCR beta chains appeared to be HLA-restricted, and the HLA associations seemed to be driven largely by CMV exposure. A later analysis reported that several top co-occurrence clusters appeared linked to parvovirus B19, influenza, CMV and Epstein-Barr virus. Specific HLA alleles were associated with 16,951 TCR beta sequences at a false discovery rate of 0.05 in a later analysis. Linkage disequilibrium might explain the correlated functional status among segregating V segments, but an unknown experimental factor could not be ruled out. Because counts were too low, roughly 16 rarely observed V segments, including chromosome 9 orphons, were excluded from the earlier analysis of a few hundred of the donors. In the study, around 160 TCR beta chains were listed as associated with cytomegalovirus. Sequencing depth was assumed to be roughly uniform across donors in the presence/absence analyses, though that assumption may not hold. This cohort had only TCR beta chains sequenced, and the lack of alpha or paired-chain data limited which features could be detected. In a later analysis, HLA-associated TCR beta chains were found to be more clonally expanded and to have lower generation probabilities than equally common non-associated chains. For the cohort, immune exposure information was limited to CMV serostatus. While some public TCRs were present in many individuals, most TCR sequences turned up only very rarely across donors. The classifier was reported to diagnose cytomegalovirus status with high specificity and sensitivity in both the original and validation cohorts. Compared with the approximately 600-donor mean, donors in an Asian-associated ancestry cluster had fewer N-insertions in productive TCRs, according to a later genetic analysis.

Library prep was done by the immunoSEQ multiplex PCR assay. For the multiplex PCR, a mixture combining 60 forward primers for TCR Vbeta segments and 13 reverse primers for TCR Jbeta segments was used. The CDR3 region of rearranged TCR beta genes was amplified from genomic DNA with a multiplex PCR assay. The Illumina HiSeq System was used to sequence the amplified TCR beta libraries as 87-base-pair reads. As for how the authors treated the data: A later analysis counted about 76 million unique TCR beta chains across the 500 to 850 repertoires, and some 11 million of these chains were shared by at least two donors. A nearest-neighbor algorithm error-corrected the raw reads and collapsed the reads into unique sequences, merging closely related sequences to remove PCR and sequencing errors. To assign V, D and J gene segments, CDR3 sequences were aligned to IMGT reference sequences. For a sequence to be retained, at least a six-nucleotide match to both a V gene segment and a J gene segment was required. Rearrangements were classified as productive when the CDR3 lacked stop codons and remained in frame with V and J, and all other rearrangements were classified as non-productive. CDR3 was defined by IMGT convention, running from the second conserved V-encoded cysteine to the conserved J-encoded phenylalanine. The earlier analysis of about 560 of the donors excluded any sequence lacking an unambiguous match to a single V gene segment. In an earlier analysis of approximately 610 of the donors, V segments were called functional above 56.7% productive rearrangements and were called segregating when the between-donor standard deviation exceeded 5%. A statistical classification framework was built for diagnosing cytomegalovirus status from the catalog of TCR beta chain sequences. A later analysis assigned V and J genes by comparing TCR nucleotide sequences with IMGT/GENE-DB human TR gene sequences. Using the TCRdist pipeline, a later analysis assigned CDR3 sequences along with most-parsimonious VDJ recombination scenarios. In a later analysis, each TCR beta chain was defined by its CDR3 amino acid sequence together with its V-gene family, and reads without a unique V-gene family were excluded. A later analysis removed 500 to 600 highly shared, low-generation-probability nucleotide sequences to deal with suspected cross-contamination and a sequencing artifact. For each public chain, a later analysis derived a clonal expansion index from normalized ranks of inferred template counts within each repertoire. Generation probabilities in a later analysis came from a VDJ recombination model fitted to out-of-frame rearrangements, and those results were checked against IGoR. A later analysis scored TCR-TCR, TCR-HLA and TCR-CMV co-occurrence with hypergeometric tests, applying a repertoire-size bias correction to TCR pairs. In a later analysis, false discovery rates were estimated by permuting HLA or CMV assignments 20 times. In a later analysis, co-occurring TCRs were grouped using DBSCAN, and TCRdist sequence similarity was added for clustering within HLA-allele-positive subsets. Co-occurrence clustering excluded repertoires with fewer than 30,000 or more than 120,000 public chains, plus five with anomalous nucleotide sharing. In TCRdb, the immuneACCESS table is reduced to in-frame sequences with V and J assigned. These tables do not hold every clone; where another copy was compared, an unresolved V gene accounts for under half, and the others remain unexplained. For V, J and clone size, that table is used; D and trimming come from the DNA. The sample data list 80,000 or so clones, and just over 75% of these were observed just once. More than 2.5% of the sample lies in the top ten.

This receptor was obtained from a man aged 45 to 65 in good health and CMV-seropositive. The specimen was PBMCs.

The CDR3 is CASSLGGIRTDTQYF. The base sequence is TGTGCCAGTAGTTTGGGCGGGATCCGCACAGATACGCAGTATTTT. The sequence is built from TRBV19 and TRBJ2-3; D gene: possibly TRBD2, on 6 matching bases. Including the terminal cysteine and phenylalanine, the CDR3 comprises 15 residues. Solely the CDR3 DNA is kept, with 45 bases framed from the first base. Sequences LNHDA (CDR1) and SQIVND (CDR2) are obtained from the germline V gene (reference sequence). Trimming at the junction amounts to 5 bases on V and 1 base on J, and the germline ends lie 13 bases apart.